The TCR beta chain under discussion was sequenced for a study of shared clonotypes between healthy human individuals. There are 15 residues in the CDR3. J lost 7 bases, V lost 0 bases, and 7 bases had no gene match. Germline V CDR1 and CDR2: SGHKS, YYEKEE (reference sequence). Findings and limits, study-wide: It was the few donors that limited the genetic and exposure-history diversity represented.

The assay was run at deep level. Produced via immunoSEQ multiplex PCR; TCRdb's table is partial and in-frame only. The sample lists around 500,000 clones; 75% to 85% were seen once. Regarding this clone: The antigen remains unidentified.

The sequencing sample was made of PBMCs. This receptor was identified in a middle-aged woman in good health. Some clones in this sample may be carry-over from other donors' samples. This sequence joins TRBV5-5 and TRBJ2-3, with 8 bases aligning to TRBD2. The CDR3 spells CASSLAVAGFHTQYF. The DNA of the CDR3 is TGTGCCAGCAGCTTGGCGGTAGCGGGATTCCATACGCAGTATTTT.